This T cell receptor beta chain was identified in a study of cytomegalovirus exposure and HLA in healthy donors. Study details: Among around 180 million T cells, an earlier analysis found around 100 million unique TCR beta sequences.

Overall study results and limits: The authors listed roughly 150 TCR beta chains as cytomegalovirus-associated. An Asian-associated ancestry cluster reportedly showed fewer N-insertions than the roughly 670-donor mean in a later analysis. Both high specificity and high sensitivity reportedly marked the classifier's diagnosis of cytomegalovirus status.

Regarding this clone: What it binds is unknown.

Vbeta (60) and Jbeta (13) primers were used in the PCR. Measured with immunoSEQ multiplex PCR; TCRdb has only the in-frame clones, and not every one. Here the sample spans 150,000 to 200,000 clones, over 70% being singletons. The CDR3 is made up of 11 amino acids. Germline CDR1 DFQATT, CDR2 SNEGSKA (reference sequence). Trimming pared 2 bases from V and 8 bases from J, leaving 9 bases between. The sequence derives from a young woman in good health and CMV-seronegative. The sample was PBMCs. V and J are TRBV20-1 and TRBJ1-2, with D perhaps matching TRBD1 (5 bases). CDR3 bases: TGCAGTGCTAGACAGGGCCTAGGCTACACCTTC. This sequence encodes CSARQGLGYTF.